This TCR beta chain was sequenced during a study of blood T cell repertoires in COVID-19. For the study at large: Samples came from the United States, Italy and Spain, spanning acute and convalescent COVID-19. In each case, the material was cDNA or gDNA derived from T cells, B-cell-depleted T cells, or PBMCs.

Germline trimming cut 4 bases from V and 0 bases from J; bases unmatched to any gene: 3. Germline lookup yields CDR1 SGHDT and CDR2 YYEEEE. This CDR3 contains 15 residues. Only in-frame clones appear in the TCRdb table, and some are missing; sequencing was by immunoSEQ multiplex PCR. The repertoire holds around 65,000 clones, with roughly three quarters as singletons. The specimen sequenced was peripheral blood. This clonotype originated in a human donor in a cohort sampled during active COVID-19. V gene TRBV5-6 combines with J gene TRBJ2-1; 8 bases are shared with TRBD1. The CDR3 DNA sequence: TGTGCCAGCAGCCGGACAGGGAGCTCCTACAATGAGCAGTTCTTC. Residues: CASSRTGSSYNEQFF.